The clone carrying this T cell receptor beta chain has only a few counts. Data came from immunoSEQ multiplex PCR; TCRdb stores just in-frame clones and leaves some out. Among about 98,000 clones, approximately 72% were seen once, and the ten largest hold less than 25%. The entry originates in a study of blood T cell repertoires in COVID-19. Trimming pared 4 bases from V and 7 bases from J, leaving 7 bases between. The length of the CDR3 is 11 residues. Per germline, CDR1 SEHNR and CDR2 FQNEAQ (reference sequence). This chain uses TRBV7-9 with TRBJ1-2; no reliable D call. Sequencing was done on a sample of peripheral blood. The TCR comes from a man between 70 and 80 years old with acute or convalescent COVID-19. The CDR3 is CASSSRSGYTF. The CDR3 coding sequence is TGTGCCAGCAGCTCAAGGAGTGGCTACACCTTC.